One sample yielded the 29 T cell receptor beta chains listed below, sequenced in a study of Ad26.COV2.S vaccination and SARS-CoV-2 variants. Specified treatment: some 20 received Ad26.COV2.S at low or high dose, single or two shots; 5 received placebo; per-sample allocation not given. The investigators took samples on day 63 after the first vaccine or placebo injection. TCRdb's table, derived via immunoSEQ multiplex PCR, lists solely in-frame clones and lacks some. The sample consists of about 350,000 clones, roughly 90% of them appearing once. The sample in question was peripheral blood, obtained in a trial of Ad26.COV2.S vaccine versus placebo. All receptors derive from a person aged 18-65 years who received the Ad26.COV2.S COVID-19 vaccine or a placebo.

The chain has TRBV28 and TRBJ2-7, with a tentative D call TRBD1 (5 bases). This CDR3 has 15 amino acids. The germline V gene has CDR1 MDHEN and CDR2 SYDVKM. V shed 6 bases and J shed 2 bases, with 17 bases lying between them. The CDR3 region has the DNA TGTGCCAGCAGCCCGGACACGGGTATAACCTACGAGCAGTACTTC. Translation: CASSPDTGITYEQYF.

Remarks on this clone: Different DNA sequences within this sample yield the same CDR3. The chain couples TRBV7-3 to TRBJ2-1; D gene uncertain. The germline V gene encodes CDR1 SGHTA and CDR2 FQGTGA. The CDR3 spans 12 residues. The V gene lost 5 bases and the J gene lost 7 bases, with 9 bases spanning the gap. CDR3 sequence: CASSPGGNEQFF. The CDR3 coding sequence is TGTGCCAGCAGCCCCGGTGGTAATGAGCAGTTCTTC.

The chain uses TRBV6-5 and TRBJ2-5; 10 nucleotides match TRBD1. The junction had 2 bases not matched to a gene; V was cut back by 6 bases and J by 4 bases. Germline CDR1 reads MNHEY; CDR2 reads SVGAGI. This CDR3 has 13 amino acids. The CDR3 region is CASRRTGGETQYF. DNA of the CDR3: TGTGCCAGCAGGCGGACAGGGGGAGAGACCCAGTACTTC.

The chain is built from TRBV18 and TRBJ2-7; maybe TRBD2 (5 bases). Trimming pared 3 bases from V and 2 bases from J, leaving 14 bases between. CDR3 length equals 15 residues. Germline-derived CDR1 and CDR2 are KGHSH and LQKENI. In DNA form, the CDR3 reads TGTGCCAGCTCACCTGGACTGCAACCTACCTACGAGCAGTACTTC. Protein product: CASSPGLQPTYEQYF.

The chain joins TRBV20-1 to TRBJ1-2; 7 bases align to TRBD1. The V gene end was trimmed by 3 bases and the J gene end by 1 base; junction bases not matched to a gene: 2. There are 13 residues in the CDR3. In germline, CDR1 is DFQATT, CDR2 SNEGSKA (reference sequence). The CDR3 nucleotides are TGCAGTGCTAGTAGACAGGGTAACTATGGCTACACCTTC. Translating gives CSASRQGNYGYTF.

The chain uses TRBV28 and TRBJ2-1, with 7 bases matching TRBD1. The CDR3 spans 13 residues. Trimming took 5 bases from V and 4 from J; bases not matched to a gene: 2. The germline V gene encodes CDR1 MDHEN and CDR2 SYDVKM. The CDR3 loop is CASSKTGYNEQFF. CDR3 DNA sequence: TGTGCCAGCAGTAAGACAGGGTACAATGAGCAGTTCTTC.

The chain is built from TRBV27 and TRBJ2-5, with 11 bases fitting TRBD2. The germline gives CDR1 MNHEY, CDR2 SMNVEV (reference sequence). The CDR3 is 16 residues long. The trim removed 5 bases at V and 5 bases at J, leaving 10 bases unmatched. This CDR3 is CASSESSGRIRETQYF. CDR3 bases: TGTGCCAGCAGTGAGTCTAGCGGGAGGATTCGGGAGACCCAGTACTTC.

This chain uses TRBV19 with TRBJ2-7; 10 bases map to TRBD2. Germline CDR1 LNHDA, CDR2 SQIVND (reference sequence). V lost 2 bases, J lost 0 bases, and 1 base stayed unmatched. The CDR3 contains 15 residues. The CDR3 DNA is TGTGCCAGTAGTATACTAGCGGGGGTCTCCTACGAGCAGTACTTC. This encodes CASSILAGVSYEQYF.

The V gene is TRBV3-1 (or the pseudogene TRBV3-2), the J gene TRBJ1-4; D uncertain. The V gene lost 6 bases and the J gene lost 1 base, with 12 bases spanning the gap. The V gene's germline CDR1 is LGHDT and CDR2 YNNKEL (reference sequence). The CDR3 loop spans 15 amino acids. CDR3 nucleotides: TGTGCCAGCAGTCTGTCGGGCAGAACTAATGAAAAACTGTTTTTT. As protein: CASSLSGRTNEKLFF.

The CDR3 sequence: CASSLSPGAQETQYF. CDR3 bases: TGTGCCAGCAGTTTATCACCAGGGGCCCAAGAGACCCAGTACTTC. The J gene is TRBJ2-5, the V gene TRBV28, with a tentative D call TRBD1 (6 bases). Germline CDR1 MDHEN, CDR2 SYDVKM. The CDR3 extends over 15 amino acids. V was pared by 1 base and J by 1 base, with 10 bases between.

The chain couples TRBV7-9 to TRBJ2-1; unclear D gene. The V end was cut by 6 bases, the J end by 5 bases, with 14 bases between. From germline, CDR1 is SEHNR and CDR2 FQNEAQ (reference sequence). The CDR3 consists of 14 residues. DNA of the CDR3: TGTGCCAGCAGTTCGGGTCTGACTCACAATGAGCAGTTCTTC. This encodes CASSSGLTHNEQFF. The whole variable domain, remainder taken from reference TRBV7-9 and TRBJ2-1, is DTGVSQNPRHKITKRGQNVTFRCDPISEHNRLYWYRQTLGQGPEFLTYFQNEAQLEKSRLLSDRFSAERPKGSFSTLEIQRTEQGDSAMYLCASSSGLTHNEQFFGPGTRLTVL.

This chain joins TRBV21-1 and TRBJ2-7; the table's D gene call, TRBD2, was not cross checked with the DNA. TRBV21-1 is reported as a pseudogene. This CDR3 has 16 residues. The CDR3 DNA sequence: TGTGCCAGCAGCGGACCCATACTAGCGGGAGTATACGAGCAGTACTTC. Encoded protein: CASSGPILAGVYEQYF.

This sequence joins TRBV28 and TRBJ2-7; 11 bases fit TRBD2. Unmatched junction bases numbered 8, after V lost 6 bases and J lost 7 bases. The germline V gene has CDR1 MDHEN and CDR2 SYDVKM. The CDR3 contains 14 residues. The CDR3 coding sequence is TGTGCCAGCAGATTGGATACTAGCGGGGGAGAGCAGTACTTC. Its translation is CASRLDTSGGEQYF. Filled out from reference TRBV28 and TRBJ2-7, the complete variable domain reads DVKVTQSSRYLVKRTGEKVFLECVQDMDHENMFWYRQDPGLGLRLIYFSYDVKMKEKGDIPEGYSVSREKKERFSLILESASTNQTSMYLCASRLDTSGGEQYFGPGTRLTVT.

The gene calls are TRBV5-4 and TRBJ2-1, with D maybe TRBD2 (6 bases). Trimming pared 4 bases from V and 6 bases from J, leaving 14 bases between. This CDR3 is 14 amino acids long. The germline V gene encodes CDR1 SGHNT and CDR2 YYREEE (reference sequence). CDR3 amino acids: CASSVVLALNEQFF. For the CDR3, the DNA is TGTGCCAGCAGCGTGGTACTAGCTCTCAATGAGCAGTTCTTC.

The rearrangement joins TRBV7-8 to TRBJ2-7; 7 bases match TRBD1. Trimming at V came to 7 bases and at J to 0 bases, leaving 3 bases not matched to a gene. The germline CDR1 and CDR2 sequences are SGHVS and FQNEAQ. The CDR3 has 13 residues. The CDR3 here is CASTRDSSYEQYF. The CDR3 coding sequence is TGTGCCAGCACCCGGGACAGCTCCTACGAGCAGTACTTC.

The rearrangement uses TRBV6-4 and TRBJ1-1; D unresolved. CDR1 is MRHNA and CDR2 is SNTAGT in the germline V gene. The CDR3 loop spans 13 amino acids. The V gene lost 4 bases and the J gene lost 7 bases, with 13 bases spanning the gap. In DNA, the CDR3 is TGTGCCAGCAGTGCGGGCCCTCGGGGTGAAGCTTTCTTT. Translating gives CASSAGPRGEAFF.

The chain combines TRBV27 with TRBJ2-4; TRBD2 is a possible D gene (6 bases). The CDR3 runs 13 residues. V lost 8 bases and J lost 2, with 10 bases in between. Germline-derived CDR1 and CDR2 are MNHEY and SMNVEV (reference sequence). The chain's CDR3 is CASSRGSKNIQYF. The CDR3 DNA reads as TGTGCCAGCTCCCGGGGGTCCAAAAACATTCAGTACTTC.

The CDR3 DNA reads TGTGCCAGCAGCCCCCTAGCGGGGGGACGGGGTAATGAGCAGTTCTTC. The encoded protein is CASSPLAGGRGNEQFF. The chain uses TRBV2 and TRBJ2-1, with TRBD2 identical over 11 bases. The CDR3 length is 16 residues. The ends lost 6 bases at V and 7 bases at J; junction bases unmatched: 11. Germline V CDR1 and CDR2: SNHLY, FYNNEI.

The chain recombines TRBV7-9 with TRBJ1-2, with unresolved D. Per germline, CDR1 SEHNR and CDR2 FQNEAQ (reference sequence). Trimming took 0 bases from V and 4 from J, leaving 12 bases between them. The CDR3 has 15 residues. For the CDR3, the DNA is TGTGCCAGCAGCTTAGCTTCCGGATTCCGCTATGGCTACACCTTC. This sequence encodes CASSLASGFRYGYTF.

This clone turned up a few times. This rearrangement joins TRBV7-2 to TRBJ1-5, with D possibly matching TRBD1 (5 bases). V lost 1 base and J 9 bases, leaving 16 bases between the germline ends. Germline CDR1 is SGHTA and CDR2 is FQGNSA. The length of the CDR3 is 15 residues. The CDR3 loop reads CASSLGEGTLGPQHF. CDR3 in DNA: TGTGCCAGCAGCTTAGGCGAGGGGACTCTTGGGCCCCAGCATTTT.

This chain links TRBV4-3 with TRBJ2-7; D might be TRBD2 (6 bases). This CDR3 region has 15 residues. Trimming took 3 bases from V and 6 from J, leaving 18 bases between them. CDR1 LGHNA and CDR2 YSLEER come from the germline V gene. The CDR3 nucleotides are TGCGCCAGCAGCCAGTCCCTCGGGAGCCAGGCCGAGCAGTACTTC. Residues: CASSQSLGSQAEQYF.

The gene calls are TRBV24-1 and TRBJ2-3, with D perhaps TRBD1 (6 bases). The germline CDR1 and CDR2 sequences are KGHDR and SFDVKD. The V end was cut by 9 bases, the J end by 1 base, with 28 bases between. This CDR3 has 19 residues. The CDR3 sequence: CATSSYRTAHLLRTDTQYF. The CDR3 coding sequence is TGTGCCACCTCAAGCTACAGGACAGCTCACCTTCTCCGCACAGATACGCAGTATTTT.

The rearrangement links TRBV19 to TRBJ1-1; D uncertain. Germline values: CDR1 LNHDA, CDR2 SQIVND (reference sequence). The CDR3 length is 13 residues. Trimming pared 5 bases from V and 5 bases from J, leaving 12 bases between. CDR3 DNA: TGTGCCAGTAGTCTCCGGGGAAGGACTGAAGCTTTCTTT. Its translation is CASSLRGRTEAFF.

The V and J genes are TRBV7-2 and TRBJ2-2; D gene ambiguous. The CDR3 runs 14 residues. Germline V gene sequence: CDR1 SGHTA, CDR2 FQGNSA. The V and J ends lost 2 bases and 7 bases respectively, with 11 bases between them. The CDR3 region has the DNA TGTGCCAGCAGCTTAACGATACCGGGCGGGGAGCTGTTTTTT. Protein sequence: CASSLTIPGGELFF. The variable domain in full, completed from reference TRBV7-2 and TRBJ2-2, reads GAGVSQSPSNKVTEKGKDVELRCDPISGHTALYWYRQSLGQGLEFLIYFQGNSAPDKSGLPSDRFSAERTGGSVSTLTIQRTQQEDSAVYLCASSLTIPGGELFFGEGSRLTVL.

This clone was observed once. The V call is TRBV9, the J call TRBJ2-1, with 12 bases that match TRBD2. The ends lost 4 bases at V and 8 bases at J; junction bases unmatched: 10. Germline lookup yields CDR1 SGDLS and CDR2 YYNGEE. The CDR3 covers 16 residues. The CDR3 region has the DNA TGTGCCAGCAGCCTCGGACTAGCGGGGACCCTTGATGAGCAGTTCTTC. Its protein is CASSLGLAGTLDEQFF.

Only one count was recorded for this clone. The V gene is TRBV18, the J gene TRBJ2-3; D is ambiguous. V was shortened by 4 bases and J by 5 bases, with 13 bases between the two germline ends. The CDR3 loop spans 14 amino acids. CDR1 is KGHSH and CDR2 is LQKENI in the germline V gene. The CDR3 region is CASSLDGWKDTQYF. The CDR3 DNA is TGTGCCAGCTCACTGGACGGGTGGAAAGATACGCAGTATTTT.

The rearrangement uses TRBV28 and TRBJ2-7, with D possibly being TRBD1 or TRBD2 (6 bases each). The CDR3 has 14 amino acids. V lost 0 bases and J 5 bases, leaving 11 bases between the germline ends. Germline CDR1 and CDR2: MDHEN and SYDVKM. CDR3 nucleotide sequence: TGTGCCAGCAGTTTATGGGGGGGCACCGACGAGCAGTACTTC. It is translated as CASSLWGGTDEQYF.

The chain has TRBV12-3 or TRBV12-4 and TRBJ1-2; D not certain. This CDR3 is built from 13 residues. V lost 5 bases to trimming and J lost 7 bases, with 14 bases between them. The CDR3 region is CASSLLSSSGYTF. The DNA for the CDR3 is TGTGCCAGCAGTCTCCTCTCGAGCTCTGGCTACACCTTC.

In the case of this clone: A junction end diverges from the germline sequence, so it may reflect a read error. The chain uses TRBV6-6 and TRBJ1-3, with D unclear. The germline V gene encodes CDR1 MNHNY and CDR2 SVGAGI (reference sequence). The CDR3 is 14 amino acids. The CDR3 is CASSPEALGYTIYF. CDR3 DNA: TGTGCCAGCAGCCCTGAAGCCCTTGGATACACCATATATTTT.